A single sample is the source of the 2 T cell receptor beta chains below, sequenced in a study of cytomegalovirus exposure and HLA in healthy donors. Data came from immunoSEQ multiplex PCR; TCRdb stores just in-frame clones and leaves some out. The sample shows approximately 270,000 clones, about 86% of them seen only once. Sequenced sample: PBMCs. These receptors were obtained from a woman between 18 and 30 years old in good health and CMV-seronegative.

The chain carries TRBV4-3 and TRBJ1-2, with 10 bases matching TRBD1. This CDR3 contains 14 residues. Trimming cost V 4 bases and J 4 bases; bases outside gene matches: 3. Germline CDR1 and CDR2: LGHNA and YSLEER. CDR3 in amino acids: CASSPGQGGYGYTF. The CDR3 bases are TGCGCCAGCAGCCCAGGACAGGGGGGCTATGGCTACACCTTC.

The CDR3 protein is CASSLGLSGKNTEAFF. CDR3 bases: TGTGCCAGCAGCTTAGGGCTGTCGGGAAAGAACACTGAAGCTTTCTTT. V gene TRBV7-6 combines with J gene TRBJ1-1; no reliable D call. CDR1 and CDR2 (germline): SGHVS, FNYEAQ. Trimming left V 1 base short and J 1 base short, with 13 bases between. The CDR3 covers 16 residues. Filled out from reference TRBV7-6 and TRBJ1-1, the complete variable domain reads GAGVSQSPRYKVTKRGQDVALRCDPISGHVSLYWYRQALGQGPEFLTYFNYEAQQDKSGLPNDRFSAERPEGSISTLTIQRTEQRDSAMYRCASSLGLSGKNTEAFFGQGTRLTVV.